A selection of T cell receptor beta chains follows, all from one sample in a study of blood T cell repertoires in COVID-19. Sequenced by immunoSEQ multiplex PCR; TCRdb stores in-frame clones only, minus some. The sample has 200,000 to 300,000 clones; over 80% are singletons. Sequencing was carried out using peripheral blood. The origin of the receptors is a human donor in a cohort sampled during active COVID-19. The CDR3 runs from the conserved cysteine through the conserved F or W. Each record gives: clone size, D gene, J gene, V gene, CDR3 protein, CDR3 DNA. The D gene is left open where the match is weak. Size values are once, few and many counts, or a class for expanded clones, and some rows have none.

size: -; D: -; J: TRBJ2-1; V: TRBV9; CDR3: CASSAGIYNEQFF; DNA: TGTGCCAGCAGCGCGGGGATTTACAATGAGCAGTTCTTC
size: once; D: TRBD2; J: TRBJ2-2; V: TRBV5-1; CDR3: CASSRSGNGELFF; DNA: TGCGCCAGCAGTCGAAGCGGGAACGGGGAGCTGTTTTTT
size: -; D: -; J: TRBJ2-3; V: TRBV30; CDR3: CAWSRTVSTDTQYF; DNA: TGTGCCTGGAGTAGGACAGTTAGCACAGATACGCAGTATTTT
size: -; D: -; J: TRBJ2-2; V: TRBV24-1; CDR3: CATSDLREDTGELFF; DNA: TGTGCCACCAGTGATTTGAGGGAGGACACCGGGGAGCTGTTTTTT
size: -; D: TRBD1; J: TRBJ1-2; V: TRBV20-1; CDR3: CSASRGGASGYTF; DNA: TGCAGTGCTAGTCGAGGGGGCGCCTCTGGCTACACCTTC
size: -; D: TRBD1; J: TRBJ1-4; V: TRBV5-5; CDR3: CASSLQGAREKLFF; DNA: TGTGCCAGCAGCTTGCAGGGGGCGAGGGAAAAACTGTTTTTT
size: -; D: TRBD2; J: TRBJ2-3; V: TRBV7-6; CDR3: CASSPSPAGFTDTQYF; DNA: TGTGCCAGCAGCCCCAGCCCAGCGGGGTTCACAGATACGCAGTATTTT
size: -; D: TRBD2; J: TRBJ2-1; V: TRBV15; CDR3: CATRVGLAGPYNEQFF; DNA: TGTGCCACCAGGGTGGGACTAGCAGGCCCCTACAATGAGCAGTTCTTC
size: -; D: TRBD1; J: TRBJ1-6; V: TRBV19; CDR3: CASSPQRTGGSSPLHF; DNA: TGTGCCAGTAGTCCTCAGCGGACAGGGGGCAGTTCACCCCTCCACTTT
size: -; D: -; J: TRBJ2-5; V: TRBV11-2; CDR3: CASSLVSVVEAQYF; DNA: TGTGCCAGCAGCTTAGTCAGCGTAGTGGAAGCCCAGTACTTC
size: -; D: -; J: TRBJ1-2; V: TRBV10-2; CDR3: CASSTGPNYGYTF; DNA: TGCGCCAGCAGTACAGGACCCAACTATGGCTACACCTTC
size: -; D: -; J: TRBJ2-1; V: TRBV27; CDR3: CASSFENYNEQFF; DNA: TGTGCCAGCAGTTTCGAGAATTACAATGAGCAGTTCTTC
size: -; D: TRBD1; J: TRBJ1-2; V: TRBV5-1; CDR3: CASSVGTGTNYGYTF; DNA: TGCGCCAGCAGCGTAGGGACAGGGACTAACTATGGCTACACCTTC
size: -; D: -; J: TRBJ1-4; V: TRBV9; CDR3: CASRGYRAYATNEKLFF; DNA: TGTGCCAGCAGGGGGTACAGGGCCTATGCAACTAATGAAAAACTGTTTTTT
size: -; D: -; J: TRBJ1-6; V: TRBV28; CDR3: CASSLFGVRSPLHF; DNA: TGTGCCAGCAGTTTATTCGGGGTTAGATCACCCCTCCACTTT
size: -; D: TRBD2; J: TRBJ2-5; V: TRBV3-1/TRBV3-2; CDR3: CASSRGLAGETQYF; DNA: TGTGCCAGCAGCCGGGGACTAGCGGGAGAGACCCAGTACTTC
size: -; D: TRBD2; J: TRBJ2-1; V: TRBV6-5; CDR3: CASTGLAGGEQFF; DNA: TGTGCCAGCACCGGACTAGCGGGAGGGGAGCAGTTCTTC
size: few; D: -; J: TRBJ2-1; V: TRBV4-1; CDR3: CASSQGRGTLGSYNEQFF; DNA: TGCGCCAGCAGCCAAGGTCGGGGGACGCTGGGCTCCTACAATGAGCAGTTCTTC
size: -; D: -; J: TRBJ1-4; V: TRBV18; CDR3: CASSPTLGNRGNEKLFF; DNA: -
size: -; D: TRBD2; J: TRBJ2-1; V: TRBV11-2; CDR3: CASSRLAGPSYNEQFF; DNA: TGTGCCAGCAGCCGGCTAGCGGGTCCCTCCTACAATGAGCAGTTCTTC
size: -; D: TRBD1; J: TRBJ2-5; V: TRBV19; CDR3: CASSIKGQGGIETQYF; DNA: TGTGCCAGTAGTATCAAAGGACAGGGGGGGATAGAGACCCAGTACTTC
size: few; D: -; J: TRBJ2-3; V: TRBV9; CDR3: CASSVGQVPSVDTQYF; DNA: TGTGCCAGCAGCGTAGGGCAGGTGCCGTCCGTCGATACGCAGTATTTT
size: -; D: TRBD1; J: TRBJ2-3; V: TRBV6-5; CDR3: CASSPQGASIDTQYF; DNA: TGTGCCAGCAGCCCCCAGGGGGCTAGTATAGATACGCAGTATTTT
size: -; D: -; J: TRBJ2-1; V: TRBV7-9; CDR3: CASSPDWNEQFF; DNA: TGTGCCAGCAGTCCCGACTGGAATGAGCAGTTCTTC
size: -; D: TRBD1; J: TRBJ1-6; V: TRBV18; CDR3: CASSPGTGDLANSPLHF; DNA: TGTGCCAGCTCACCGGGGACAGGGGACTTAGCTAATTCACCCCTCCACTTT
size: -; D: TRBD2; J: TRBJ2-2; V: TRBV7-7; CDR3: CASSRGRGTGELFF; DNA: TGTGCTAGCAGCCGGGGGAGGGGCACCGGGGAGCTGTTTTTT
size: -; D: TRBD2; J: TRBJ2-3; V: TRBV7-3; CDR3: CASSPGTSGPTDTQYF; DNA: TGTGCCAGCAGCCCGGGGACTAGCGGGCCTACAGATACGCAGTATTTT
size: -; D: -; J: TRBJ2-5; V: TRBV5-1; CDR3: CASSVGQSQETQYF; DNA: TGCGCCAGCAGCGTGGGGCAGTCCCAAGAGACCCAGTACTTC
size: -; D: -; J: TRBJ1-1; V: TRBV19; CDR3: CASSIDQENTEAFF; DNA: TGTGCCAGTAGTATAGATCAGGAGAACACTGAAGCTTTCTTT
size: -; D: TRBD2; J: TRBJ2-1; V: TRBV5-1; CDR3: CASSLALAGDRNNEQFF; DNA: TGCGCCAGCAGCTTGGCACTAGCGGGAGATAGAAACAATGAGCAGTTCTTC
size: -; D: TRBD1; J: TRBJ1-3; V: TRBV10-1; CDR3: CASSEQGASGNTIYF; DNA: TGCGCCAGCAGTGAACAGGGGGCCTCTGGAAACACCATATATTTT
size: few; D: TRBD2; J: TRBJ2-7; V: TRBV9; CDR3: CASSVAGGRYEQYF; DNA: TGTGCCAGCAGCGTAGCGGGGGGGCGCTACGAGCAGTACTTC
size: -; D: -; J: TRBJ2-6; V: TRBV19; CDR3: CASSFITSNSGANVLTF; DNA: TGTGCCAGTAGTTTTATAACATCCAACTCTGGGGCCAACGTCCTGACTTTC